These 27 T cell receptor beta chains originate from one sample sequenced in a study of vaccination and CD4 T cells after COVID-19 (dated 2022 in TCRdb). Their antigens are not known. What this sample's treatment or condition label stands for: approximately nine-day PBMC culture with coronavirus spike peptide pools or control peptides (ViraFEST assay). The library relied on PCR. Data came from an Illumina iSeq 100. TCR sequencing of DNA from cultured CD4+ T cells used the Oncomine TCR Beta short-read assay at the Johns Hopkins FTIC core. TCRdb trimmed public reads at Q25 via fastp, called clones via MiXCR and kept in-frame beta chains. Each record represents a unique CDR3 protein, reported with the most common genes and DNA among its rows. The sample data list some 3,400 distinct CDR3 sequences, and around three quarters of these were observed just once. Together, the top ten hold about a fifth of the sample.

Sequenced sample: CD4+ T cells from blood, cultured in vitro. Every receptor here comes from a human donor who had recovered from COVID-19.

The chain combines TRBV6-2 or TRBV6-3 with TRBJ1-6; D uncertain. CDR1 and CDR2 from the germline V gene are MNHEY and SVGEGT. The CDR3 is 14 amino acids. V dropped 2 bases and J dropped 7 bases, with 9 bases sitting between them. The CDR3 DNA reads TGTGCCAGCAGTTACGGTCGGGCCAATTCACCCCTCCACTTT. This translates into CASSYGRANSPLHF.

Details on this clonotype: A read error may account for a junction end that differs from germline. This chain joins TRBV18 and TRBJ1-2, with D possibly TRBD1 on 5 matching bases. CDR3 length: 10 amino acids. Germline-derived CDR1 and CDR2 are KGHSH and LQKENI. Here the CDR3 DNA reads TGTGCCAGCTCAACGGGGACTGAGTACTTC. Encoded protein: CASSTGTEYF.

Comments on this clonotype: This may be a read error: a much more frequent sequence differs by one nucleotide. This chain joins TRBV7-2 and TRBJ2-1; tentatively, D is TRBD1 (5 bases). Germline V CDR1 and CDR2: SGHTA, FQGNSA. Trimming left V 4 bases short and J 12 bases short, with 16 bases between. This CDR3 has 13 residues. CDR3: CASSSQEGFGQFF. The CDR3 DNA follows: TGTGCCAGCAGCTCACAGGAAGGGTTTGGGCAGTTCTTC. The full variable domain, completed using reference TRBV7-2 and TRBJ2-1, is GAGVSQSPSNKVTEKGKDVELRCDPISGHTALYWYRQSLGQGLEFLIYFQGNSAPDKSGLPSDRFSAERTGGSVSTLTIQRTQQEDSAVYLCASSSQEGFGQFFGPGTRLTVL.

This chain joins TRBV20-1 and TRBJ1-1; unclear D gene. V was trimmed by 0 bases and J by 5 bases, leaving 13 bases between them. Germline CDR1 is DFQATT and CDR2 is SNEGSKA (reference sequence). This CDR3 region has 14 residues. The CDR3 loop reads CSARDTPARTEAFF. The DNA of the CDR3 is TGCAGTGCTAGAGATACACCGGCGCGTACTGAAGCTTTCTTT.

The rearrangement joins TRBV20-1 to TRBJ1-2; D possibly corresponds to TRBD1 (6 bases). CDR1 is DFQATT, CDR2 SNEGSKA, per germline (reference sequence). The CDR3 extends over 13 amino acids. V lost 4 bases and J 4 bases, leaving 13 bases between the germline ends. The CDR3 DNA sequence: TGCAGTGCTACCAACAAACAGGGCTATGGCTACACCTTC. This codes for CSATNKQGYGYTF.

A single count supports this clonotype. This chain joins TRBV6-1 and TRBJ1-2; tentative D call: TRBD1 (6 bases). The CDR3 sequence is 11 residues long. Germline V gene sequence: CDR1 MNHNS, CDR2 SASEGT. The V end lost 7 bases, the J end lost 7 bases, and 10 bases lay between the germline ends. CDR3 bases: TGTGCCAGCACCTCAGGGGCTGGCTACACCTTC. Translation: CASTSGAGYTF.

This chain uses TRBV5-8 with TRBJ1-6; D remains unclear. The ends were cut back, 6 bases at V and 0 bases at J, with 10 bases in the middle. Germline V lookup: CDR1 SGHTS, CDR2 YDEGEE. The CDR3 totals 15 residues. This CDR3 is CASTGLSSYNSPLHF. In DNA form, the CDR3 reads TGTGCCAGCACTGGGTTGAGCTCCTATAATTCACCCCTCCACTTT.

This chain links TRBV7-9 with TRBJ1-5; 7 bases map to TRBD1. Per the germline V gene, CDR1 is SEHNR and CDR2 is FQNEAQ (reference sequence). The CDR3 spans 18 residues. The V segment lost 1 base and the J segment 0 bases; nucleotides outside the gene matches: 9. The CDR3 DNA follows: TGTGCCAGCAGCTTAGGCCACGGGACAGCTAATAGCAATCAGCCCCAGCATTTT. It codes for CASSLGHGTANSNQPQHF.

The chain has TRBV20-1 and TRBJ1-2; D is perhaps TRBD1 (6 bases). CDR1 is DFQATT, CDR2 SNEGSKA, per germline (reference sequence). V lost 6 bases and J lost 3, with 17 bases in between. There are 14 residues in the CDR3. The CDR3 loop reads CSAPPGGRDYGYTF. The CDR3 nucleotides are TGCAGTGCCCCGCCTGGGGGCCGGGACTATGGCTACACCTTC.

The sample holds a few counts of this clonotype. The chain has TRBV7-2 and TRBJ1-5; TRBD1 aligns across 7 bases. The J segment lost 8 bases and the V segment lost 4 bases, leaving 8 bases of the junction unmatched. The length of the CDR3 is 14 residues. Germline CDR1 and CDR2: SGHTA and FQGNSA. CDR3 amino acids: CASSSAEGAKPQHF. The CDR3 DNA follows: TGTGCCAGCAGCTCTGCGGAGGGGGCGAAGCCCCAGCATTTT.

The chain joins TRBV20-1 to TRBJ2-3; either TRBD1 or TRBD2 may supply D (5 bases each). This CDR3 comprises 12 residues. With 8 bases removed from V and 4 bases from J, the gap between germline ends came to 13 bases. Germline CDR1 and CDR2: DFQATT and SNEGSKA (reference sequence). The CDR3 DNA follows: TGCAGTCCCCTTTCGGGGCCAGATACGCAGTATTTT. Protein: CSPLSGPDTQYF.

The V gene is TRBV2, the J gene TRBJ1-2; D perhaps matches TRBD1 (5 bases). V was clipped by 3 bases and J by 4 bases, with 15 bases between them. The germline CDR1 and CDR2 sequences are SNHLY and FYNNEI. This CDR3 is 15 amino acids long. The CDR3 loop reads CASSERDSKGYGYTF. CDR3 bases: TGTGCCAGCAGTGAGAGGGACTCGAAGGGCTATGGCTACACCTTC.

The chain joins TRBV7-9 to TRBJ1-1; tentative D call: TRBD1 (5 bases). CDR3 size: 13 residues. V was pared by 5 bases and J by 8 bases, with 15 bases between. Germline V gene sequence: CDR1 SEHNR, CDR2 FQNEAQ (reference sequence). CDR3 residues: CASSVRSTGEAFF. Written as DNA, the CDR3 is TGTGCCAGCAGCGTGCGTAGCACAGGCGAAGCTTTCTTT.

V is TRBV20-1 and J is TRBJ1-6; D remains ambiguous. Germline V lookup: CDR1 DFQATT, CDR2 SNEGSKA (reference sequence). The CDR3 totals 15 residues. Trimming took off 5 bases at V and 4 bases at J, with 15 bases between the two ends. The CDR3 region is CSAYGRRFYNSPLHF. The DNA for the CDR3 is TGCAGTGCTTATGGCCGGCGTTTTTATAATTCACCCCTCCACTTT.

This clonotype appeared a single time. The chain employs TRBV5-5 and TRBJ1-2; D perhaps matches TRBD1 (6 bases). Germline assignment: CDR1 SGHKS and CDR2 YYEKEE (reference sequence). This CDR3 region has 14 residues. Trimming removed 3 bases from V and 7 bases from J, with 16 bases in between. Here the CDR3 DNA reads TGTGCCAGCAGCTCAGGGGTTTCAACGGGTGGCTACACCTTC. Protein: CASSSGVSTGGYTF.

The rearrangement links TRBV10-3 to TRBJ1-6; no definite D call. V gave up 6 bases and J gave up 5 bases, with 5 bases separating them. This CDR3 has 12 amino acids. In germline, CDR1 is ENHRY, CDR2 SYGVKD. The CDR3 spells CAIRQHNSPLHF. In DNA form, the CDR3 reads TGTGCCATCAGACAGCATAATTCACCCCTCCACTTT.

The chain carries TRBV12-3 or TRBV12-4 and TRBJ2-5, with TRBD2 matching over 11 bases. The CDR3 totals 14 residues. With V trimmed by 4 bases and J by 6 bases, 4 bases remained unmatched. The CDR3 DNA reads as TGTGCCAGCAGTTCTAGACTAGCGGGGAAGACCCAGTACTTC. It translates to CASSSRLAGKTQYF.

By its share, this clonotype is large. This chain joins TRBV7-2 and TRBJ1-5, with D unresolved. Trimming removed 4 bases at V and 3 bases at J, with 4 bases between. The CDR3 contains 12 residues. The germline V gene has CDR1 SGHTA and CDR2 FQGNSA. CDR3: CASSSYNQPQHF. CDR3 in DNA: TGTGCCAGCAGCTCTTACAATCAGCCCCAGCATTTT. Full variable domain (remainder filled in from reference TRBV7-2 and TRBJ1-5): GAGVSQSPSNKVTEKGKDVELRCDPISGHTALYWYRQSLGQGLEFLIYFQGNSAPDKSGLPSDRFSAERTGGSVSTLTIQRTQQEDSAVYLCASSSYNQPQHFGDGTRLSIL.

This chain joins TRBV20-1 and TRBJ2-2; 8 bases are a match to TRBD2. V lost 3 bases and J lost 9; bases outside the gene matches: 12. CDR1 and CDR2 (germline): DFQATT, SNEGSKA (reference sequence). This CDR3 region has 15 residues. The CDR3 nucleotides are TGCAGTGCTAGGAGGAGCGGGGGCGCACCCTGGGAGCTGTTTTTT. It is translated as CSARRSGGAPWELFF.

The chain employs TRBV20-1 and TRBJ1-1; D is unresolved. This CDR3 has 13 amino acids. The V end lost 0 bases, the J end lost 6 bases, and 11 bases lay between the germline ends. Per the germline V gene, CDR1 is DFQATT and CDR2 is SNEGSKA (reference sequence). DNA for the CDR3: TGCAGTGCTAGAGATAACAGTCTCTCTGAAGCTTTCTTT. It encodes CSARDNSLSEAFF.

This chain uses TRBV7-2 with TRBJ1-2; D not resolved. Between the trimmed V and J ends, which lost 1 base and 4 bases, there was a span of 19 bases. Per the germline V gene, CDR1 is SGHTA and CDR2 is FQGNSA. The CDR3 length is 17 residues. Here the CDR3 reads CASSLEVQRVYGYGYTF. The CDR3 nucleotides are TGTGCCAGCAGCTTAGAGGTCCAAAGGGTTTACGGCTATGGCTACACCTTC.

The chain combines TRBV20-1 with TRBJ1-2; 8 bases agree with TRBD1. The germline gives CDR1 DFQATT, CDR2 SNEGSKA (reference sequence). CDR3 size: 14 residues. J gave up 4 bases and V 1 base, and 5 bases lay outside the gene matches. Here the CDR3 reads CSARVRDRGYGYTF. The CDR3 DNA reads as TGCAGTGCTAGAGTTAGAGACAGGGGCTATGGCTACACCTTC.

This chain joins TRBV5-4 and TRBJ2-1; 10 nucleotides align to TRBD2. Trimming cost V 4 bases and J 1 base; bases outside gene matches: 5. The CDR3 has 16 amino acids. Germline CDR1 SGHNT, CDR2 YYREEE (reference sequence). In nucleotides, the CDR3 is TGTGCCAGCAGCACCCGTAGCGGGGGGTCCTACAATGAGCAGTTCTTC. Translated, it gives CASSTRSGGSYNEQFF. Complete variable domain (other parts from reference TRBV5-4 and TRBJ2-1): ETGVTQSPTHLIKTRGQQVTLRCSSQSGHNTVSWYQQALGQGPQFIFQYYREEENGRGNFPPRFSGLQFPNYSSELNVNALELDDSALYLCASSTRSGGSYNEQFFGPGTRLTVL.

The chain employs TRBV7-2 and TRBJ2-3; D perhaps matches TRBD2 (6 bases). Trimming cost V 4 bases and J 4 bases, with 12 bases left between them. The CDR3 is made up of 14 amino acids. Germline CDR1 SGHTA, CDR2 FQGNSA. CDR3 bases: TGTGCCAGCAGCTCGGGTTGGGAGGCAGATACGCAGTATTTT. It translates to CASSSGWEADTQYF.

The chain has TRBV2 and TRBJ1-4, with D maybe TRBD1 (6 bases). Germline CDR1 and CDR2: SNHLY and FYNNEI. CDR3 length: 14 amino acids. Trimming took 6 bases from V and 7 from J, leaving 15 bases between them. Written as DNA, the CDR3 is TGTGCCAGCAGGGAACAGGGTGAAGGTGAAAAACTGTTTTTT. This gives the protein CASREQGEGEKLFF.

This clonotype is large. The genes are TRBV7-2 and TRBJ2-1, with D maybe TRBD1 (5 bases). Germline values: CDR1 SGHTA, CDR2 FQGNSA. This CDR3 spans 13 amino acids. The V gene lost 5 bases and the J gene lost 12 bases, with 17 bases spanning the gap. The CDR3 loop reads CASSPQEGFGQFF. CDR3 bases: TGTGCCAGCAGCCCACAGGAAGGGTTTGGGCAGTTCTTC.

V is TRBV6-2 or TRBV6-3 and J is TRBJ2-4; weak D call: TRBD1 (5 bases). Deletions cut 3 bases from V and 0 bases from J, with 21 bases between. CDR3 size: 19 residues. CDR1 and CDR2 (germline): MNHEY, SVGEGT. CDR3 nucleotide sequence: TGTGCCAGCAGTTATTTGTGGCAGGGTGGGTCCGGAGCCAAAAACATTCAGTACTTC. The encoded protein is CASSYLWQGGSGAKNIQYF.